The 23 T cell receptor beta chains below all came from one sample that was sequenced in a study of T cell repertoires in cytomegalovirus infection. The antigens these receptors bind are not known. TCRdb re-called the reads through MiXCR, storing one row per CDR3 protein. The sample holds approximately 150,000 distinct CDR3 sequences; less than 25% are singletons and the top ten take 25%. This material consisted of CD8+ T cells from cultured PBMCs, taken from culture after CMV antigen stimulation. These receptor sequences come from a human donor in good health (CMV status not recorded). Some clones in this sample may be carry-over from other donors' samples.

This clonotype was detected only a few times. The J gene is TRBJ1-1, the V gene TRBV5-6; D perhaps matches TRBD1 (5 bases). This CDR3 is built from 13 residues. Trimming cost V 6 bases and J 3 bases, with 12 bases left between them. The germline V gene has CDR1 SGHDT and CDR2 YYEEEE. The CDR3 DNA reads as TGTGCCAGCATCCCGACAGATTACACTGAAGCTTTCTTT. Its protein product is CASIPTDYTEAFF.

In its sample, this clonotype was seen many times. The chain links TRBV7-2 to TRBJ2-5; no definite D call. V was trimmed by 2 bases and J by 1 base, leaving 8 bases between them. The length of the CDR3 is 14 residues. The germline CDR1 and CDR2 sequences are SGHTA and FQGNSA. The CDR3 spells CASSLSSGQETQYF. The CDR3 DNA reads TGTGCCAGCAGCTTATCTTCAGGCCAAGAGACCCAGTACTTC.

The chain couples TRBV12-3 or TRBV12-4 to TRBJ2-7; D ambiguous. V lost 4 bases and J lost 2, with 9 bases in between. The CDR3 totals 13 residues. This CDR3 is CASSSGSPYEQYF. The CDR3 nucleotides are TGTGCCAGCAGTTCCGGGTCCCCCTACGAGCAGTACTTC.

This chain uses TRBV13 with TRBJ1-4, with a possible D match to TRBD1 (5 bases). The V end was cut by 5 bases, the J end by 8 bases, with 21 bases between. The CDR3 loop spans 16 amino acids. CDR1 is PRHDT, CDR2 FYEKMQ, per germline (reference sequence). The CDR3 bases are TGTGCCAGCAGCCCCTCACCTTTCGGGGGTGGGGAAAAACTGTTTTTT. It specifies CASSPSPFGGGEKLFF.

The V gene is TRBV20-1, the J gene TRBJ2-2; tentative D call: TRBD1 (5 bases). The CDR3 sequence is 16 residues long. CDR1 and CDR2 from the germline V gene are DFQATT and SNEGSKA (reference sequence). V dropped 0 bases and J dropped 5 bases, with 16 bases sitting between them. The CDR3 region has the DNA TGCAGTGCTAGAGACTTAAAGAAGGGGTTGACCGGGGAGCTGTTTTTT. It translates to CSARDLKKGLTGELFF.

V gene TRBV7-2 combines with J gene TRBJ1-2; 9 nucleotides agree with TRBD1. The germline V gene encodes CDR1 SGHTA and CDR2 FQGNSA. This CDR3 is built from 16 residues. V shed 4 bases, J shed 6 bases, and the junction held 12 bases outside the gene matches. The CDR3 protein is CASSSPATGGVDGYTF. The CDR3 DNA is TGTGCCAGCAGCTCCCCAGCGACAGGGGGAGTTGATGGCTACACCTTC.

This rearrangement joins TRBV11-2 to TRBJ2-2; D possibly uses TRBD1 or TRBD2 (5 bases each). Germline loops: CDR1 SGHAT, CDR2 FQNNGV. Deletions cut 5 bases from V and 0 bases from J, with 37 bases between. This CDR3 comprises 24 residues. CDR3: CASSHSRARRIGVNGGSNTGELFF. The CDR3 DNA is TGTGCCAGCAGCCACTCGCGGGCACGGCGGATCGGTGTTAATGGGGGATCGAACACCGGGGAGCTGTTTTTT.

Remarks on this clonotype: Since a much larger clone is just one base distant, this may be a read error. The rearrangement links TRBV24-1 to TRBJ2-3; 10 nucleotides align to TRBD1. The germline gives CDR1 KGHDR, CDR2 SFDVKD. The CDR3 is made up of 15 amino acids. In DNA form, the CDR3 reads TGTGCCATCAGTGATGGGACAGGGGGCACAGATACGCAGTATTTT. This gives the protein CAISDGTGGTDTQYF.

The rearrangement joins TRBV6-2 or TRBV6-3 to TRBJ1-5; D is unresolved. Looked up from germline, CDR1 is MNHEY and CDR2 is SVGEGT. The CDR3 spans 15 residues. Trimming removed 2 bases at V and 0 bases at J, with 8 bases between. The CDR3 protein is CASSYRDYSNQPQHF. In DNA form, the CDR3 reads TGTGCCAGCAGTTACAGGGATTATAGCAATCAGCCCCAGCATTTT.

This clonotype was observed a few times. The V gene is TRBV24-1, the J gene TRBJ1-1; D not resolved. The length of the CDR3 is 17 residues. Trimming pared 5 bases from V and 5 bases from J, leaving 23 bases between. CDR1 KGHDR and CDR2 SFDVKD come from the germline V gene. The CDR3 protein is CATSVVTGDDMRTEAFF. CDR3 nucleotide sequence: TGTGCCACCAGTGTAGTGACTGGGGATGATATGAGAACTGAAGCTTTCTTT.

Ten or more counts support this clonotype. The V gene is TRBV19, the J gene TRBJ2-3; D unresolved. The germline CDR1 and CDR2 sequences are LNHDA and SQIVND (reference sequence). The CDR3 spans 13 residues. Between the trimmed V and J ends, which lost 7 bases and 7 bases, there was a span of 15 bases. This CDR3 reads CASKTIGENTQYF. The CDR3 coding sequence is TGTGCCAGTAAGACAATCGGCGAAAATACGCAGTATTTT.

This chain connects TRBV7-2 to TRBJ2-7; D uncertain. This CDR3 region has 15 residues. Germline CDR1 and CDR2: SGHTA and FQGNSA. The V and J ends lost 1 base and 0 bases respectively, with 10 bases between them. CDR3 nucleotides: TGTGCCAGCAGCTTAGTAGCCGAGGTCTCCTACGAGCAGTACTTC. Encoded protein: CASSLVAEVSYEQYF.

The rearrangement joins TRBV27 to TRBJ2-6; D possibly matches TRBD1 or TRBD2 (6 bases each). Germline V gene sequence: CDR1 MNHEY, CDR2 SMNVEV (reference sequence). The length of the CDR3 is 19 residues. V was trimmed by 6 bases and J by 1 base, leaving 22 bases between them. The CDR3 nucleotides read TGTGCCAGCAGGACACTGCCGGGGGCACCGTTTTCTGGGGCCAACGTCCTGACTTTC. Its translation is CASRTLPGAPFSGANVLTF.

V gene TRBV27 combines with J gene TRBJ2-3; 11 nucleotides agree with TRBD2. V shed 6 bases and J 2 bases; nucleotides not matched to a gene: 7. Germline loops: CDR1 MNHEY, CDR2 SMNVEV (reference sequence). This CDR3 contains 16 residues. CDR3 DNA sequence: TGTGCCAGCAGCCCCACTAGCGGGGGACACACAGATACGCAGTATTTT. Translating gives CASSPTSGGHTDTQYF.

CDR3 DNA sequence: TGTGCCAGCAGCATCTCAGGATCCACAGGTCTTAATGGCTACACCTTC. Protein: CASSISGSTGLNGYTF. This chain uses TRBV6-5 with TRBJ1-2, with D perhaps matching TRBD1 (5 bases). The V and J ends lost 6 bases and 6 bases respectively, with 23 bases between them. Looked up from germline, CDR1 is MNHEY and CDR2 is SVGAGI. The CDR3 covers 16 residues.

This clonotype showed up many times. The chain has TRBV24-1 and TRBJ2-6; no reliable D call. Germline V lookup: CDR1 KGHDR, CDR2 SFDVKD. The CDR3 consists of 15 residues. V gave up 1 base and J gave up 4 bases, with 7 bases separating them. CDR3 nucleotides: TGTGCCACCAGTGATTTAGGGCAGGGGGCCAACGTCCTGACTTTC. Translation: CATSDLGQGANVLTF.

The rearrangement uses TRBV4-1 and TRBJ2-1, with D perhaps given as TRBD1 or TRBD2 (6 bases each). Trimming removed 0 bases from V and 6 bases from J, with 15 bases in between. Looked up from germline, CDR1 is MGHRA and CDR2 is YSYEKL. The CDR3 runs 16 residues. CDR3 sequence: CASSQDGGRGSNEQFF. The CDR3 DNA reads TGCGCCAGCAGCCAAGATGGGGGGCGAGGTTCCAATGAGCAGTTCTTC.

The chain joins TRBV27 to TRBJ1-6; the match to TRBD1 covers 7 bases. CDR1 and CDR2 from the germline V gene are MNHEY and SMNVEV (reference sequence). The V gene end was trimmed by 6 bases and the J gene end by 2 bases; junction bases not matched to a gene: 7. The CDR3 contains 16 residues. CDR3 protein: CASRLQGITYNSPLHF. The CDR3 coding sequence is TGTGCCAGCAGGCTACAGGGGATCACCTATAATTCACCCCTCCACTTT.

This clonotype has just a few counts. The CDR3 region is CASSQEAGDFYGYTF. In DNA, the CDR3 is TGCGCCAGCAGCCAAGAAGCAGGGGATTTCTATGGCTACACCTTC. The chain uses TRBV4-1 and TRBJ1-2, with a tentative D call TRBD1 (6 bases). Germline CDR1 and CDR2: MGHRA and YSYEKL. Deletions cut 0 bases from V and 4 bases from J, with 12 bases between. CDR3 length: 15 amino acids.

The chain is built from TRBV7-6 and TRBJ2-3; tentatively, D is TRBD1 or TRBD2 (5 bases each). V lost 5 bases and J lost 2, with 14 bases in between. Germline loops: CDR1 SGHVS, CDR2 FNYEAQ. This CDR3 is built from 15 residues. The CDR3 region has the DNA TGTGCCAGCAGCCTGGGGGACGGCTACACAGATACGCAGTATTTT. It yields the protein CASSLGDGYTDTQYF. Full variable domain (rest looked up from reference TRBV7-6 and TRBJ2-3): GAGVSQSPRYKVTKRGQDVALRCDPISGHVSLYWYRQALGQGPEFLTYFNYEAQQDKSGLPNDRFSAERPEGSISTLTIQRTEQRDSAMYRCASSLGDGYTDTQYFGPGTRLTVL.

This clonotype was counted only a few times. The chain is built from TRBV7-2 and TRBJ2-4; tentatively, D is TRBD2 (8 bases). This CDR3 contains 18 residues. Looked up from germline, CDR1 is SGHTA and CDR2 is FQGNSA. Trimming took off 1 base at V and 4 bases at J, with 20 bases between the two ends. The CDR3 protein is CASSLVRGGQNPKNIQYF. CDR3 DNA sequence: TGTGCCAGCAGCTTAGTTCGGGGGGGACAGAACCCAAAAAACATTCAGTACTTC.

V usage is TRBV7-9 and J usage is TRBJ1-1; 11 nucleotides align to TRBD1. The CDR3 loop spans 13 amino acids. From germline, CDR1 is SEHNR and CDR2 FQNEAQ (reference sequence). V was pared by 8 bases and J by 9 bases, with 8 bases of the junction left unmatched. The CDR3 spells CASRGDRGEQAFF. The CDR3 DNA reads as TGTGCCAGCCGCGGGGACAGGGGGGAGCAAGCTTTCTTT. The full variable domain, completed using reference TRBV7-9 and TRBJ1-1, is DTGVSQNPRHKITKRGQNVTFRCDPISEHNRLYWYRQTLGQGPEFLTYFQNEAQLEKSRLLSDRFSAERPKGSFSTLEIQRTEQGDSAMYLCASRGDRGEQAFFGQGTRLTVV.

This clonotype has a handful of counts. The rearrangement joins TRBV6-5 to TRBJ1-1; the D is unclear. The germline V gene encodes CDR1 MNHEY and CDR2 SVGAGI. The CDR3 loop spans 15 amino acids. Trimming pared 6 bases from V and 0 bases from J, leaving 14 bases between. This CDR3 reads CASSSYGPLNTEAFF. The CDR3 bases are TGTGCCAGCAGCTCCTACGGACCGCTGAACACTGAAGCTTTCTTT.